Below are 26 T cell receptor beta chains sequenced from a single sample in a study of PD-L1 blockade in urothelial cancer. This table comes from immunoSEQ multiplex PCR, and its TCRdb copy is limited to in-frame clones, with some not included. The table shows around 33,000 clones, with around four fifths occurring only once. Regarding time point: pretreatment peripheral blood. The material was PBMCs, obtained around atezolizumab (anti-PD-L1) treatment. The source is a man in his sixties with urothelial cancer.

The V gene is TRBV2, the J gene TRBJ1-1, with TRBD1 identical over 8 bases. The CDR3 has 17 amino acids. With 6 bases clipped from V and 0 bases from J, the junction kept 12 bases outside the gene matches. The germline CDR1 and CDR2 sequences are SNHLY and FYNNEI. For the CDR3, the DNA is TGTGCCAGCAGGGGGACAGGTATGAGAACGGTGAACACTGAAGCTTTCTTT. Encoded protein: CASRGTGMRTVNTEAFF.

This clone turned up a few times. The genes are TRBV7-2 and TRBJ2-7, with 8 bases lining up with TRBD1. The CDR3 has 14 amino acids. The ends lost 3 bases at V and 4 bases at J; junction bases unmatched: 5. Germline V gives CDR1 SGHTA, CDR2 FQGNSA. CDR3 sequence: CASSLRQGAYEQYF. The DNA of the CDR3 is TGTGCCAGCAGCTTGCGGCAGGGGGCGTACGAGCAGTACTTC.

The V and J genes are TRBV5-1 and TRBJ2-1, with 9 positions matching TRBD2. The CDR3 has 14 amino acids. CDR1 and CDR2 from the germline V gene are SGHRS and YFSETQ. V dropped 4 bases and J dropped 6; count of bases not matched to a gene: 5. CDR3 bases: TGCGCCAGCAGCCAGGGGACTAGCTTCAATGAGCAGTTCTTC. It yields the protein CASSQGTSFNEQFF.

The rearrangement joins TRBV5-1 to TRBJ1-3; D is uncertain. Trimming removed 0 bases at V and 2 bases at J, with 9 bases between. This CDR3 region has 15 residues. Germline values: CDR1 SGHRS, CDR2 YFSETQ. Here the CDR3 DNA reads TGCGCCAGCAGCTTGGAACCGGTGACTGGAAACACCATATATTTT. Translated: CASSLEPVTGNTIYF.

This chain links TRBV7-2 with TRBJ2-3; a possible D gene is TRBD1 (7 bases). Trimming took 5 bases from V and 2 from J, leaving 17 bases between them. The CDR3 length is 16 residues. In germline, CDR1 is SGHTA, CDR2 FQGNSA. The chain's CDR3 is CASSLRTTGVTDTQYF. CDR3 sequence (DNA): TGTGCCAGCAGCCTTCGGACTACAGGGGTCACAGATACGCAGTATTTT.

The chain carries TRBV5-6 and TRBJ2-1; 9 nucleotides agree with TRBD1. CDR1 is SGHDT, CDR2 YYEEEE, per germline. This CDR3 has 16 residues. J lost 6 bases, V lost 0 bases, and 7 bases had no gene match. The CDR3 bases are TGTGCCAGCAGCTTGGTATCGGACAGGGGACTCAATGAGCAGTTCTTC. The encoded protein is CASSLVSDRGLNEQFF.

Only a few counts were recorded for this clone. The chain has TRBV2 and TRBJ2-7, with unresolved D. The CDR3 spans 14 residues. V lost 5 bases and J 1 base, leaving 12 bases between the germline ends. CDR1 and CDR2 (germline): SNHLY, FYNNEI. Here the CDR3 DNA reads TGTGCCAGCAGTCGGCGGATGAGTTCCTACGAGCAGTACTTC. It codes for CASSRRMSSYEQYF.

The J gene is TRBJ2-2, the V gene TRBV19; TRBD1 might be the D (5 bases). This CDR3 has 15 residues. Germline V lookup: CDR1 LNHDA, CDR2 SQIVND (reference sequence). Trimming removed 1 base from V and 7 bases from J, with 13 bases in between. The CDR3 nucleotides read TGTGCCAGTAGTATAGGGGCAGGGCTTGGCGGGGAGCTGTTTTTT. Its protein product is CASSIGAGLGGELFF.

This chain's CDR3 is CASSRGLGEKLFF. The CDR3 DNA reads as TGTGCCAGTAGTCGGGGTTTGGGTGAAAAACTGTTTTTT. This chain uses TRBV19 with TRBJ1-4; D remains unclear. With 5 bases removed from V and 7 bases from J, the gap between germline ends came to 11 bases. CDR3 size: 13 residues. CDR1 LNHDA and CDR2 SQIVND come from the germline V gene (reference sequence).

J is TRBJ1-2 and V is TRBV5-1; D may be TRBD1 (5 bases). Germline values: CDR1 SGHRS, CDR2 YFSETQ. Trimming shortened V by 0 bases and J by 0 bases, and 9 bases separated the two germline ends. The CDR3 spans 15 residues. The DNA for the CDR3 is TGCGCCAGCAGCTTGGGACAGCAAGCTAACTATGGCTACACCTTC. Residues: CASSLGQQANYGYTF.

This rearrangement joins TRBV28 to TRBJ2-7, with TRBD1 as a possible D gene (6 bases). The CDR3 spans 13 residues. Per the germline V gene, CDR1 is MDHEN and CDR2 is SYDVKM. Between the trimmed V and J ends, which lost 6 bases and 4 bases, there was a span of 13 bases. The chain's CDR3 is CASRRAGEYEQYF. CDR3 DNA sequence: TGTGCCAGCAGAAGGGCAGGGGAGTACGAGCAGTACTTC. Combining the CDR3 with reference TRBV28 and TRBJ2-7 gives the whole variable domain DVKVTQSSRYLVKRTGEKVFLECVQDMDHENMFWYRQDPGLGLRLIYFSYDVKMKEKGDIPEGYSVSREKKERFSLILESASTNQTSMYLCASRRAGEYEQYFGPGTRLTVT.

The rearrangement links TRBV6-1 to TRBJ2-1; possibly TRBD2 for D (7 bases). Germline V gene data show CDR1 as MNHNS and CDR2 as SASEGT. The germline V and J ends were trimmed by 2 bases and 7 bases, with 15 bases remaining between them. The CDR3 loop spans 15 amino acids. The CDR3 region is CASSEYGGGWNEQFF. The CDR3 nucleotides are TGTGCCAGCAGTGAATACGGCGGGGGCTGGAATGAGCAGTTCTTC.

This rearrangement joins TRBV10-3 to TRBJ2-6, with TRBD2 as a possible D gene (6 bases). The CDR3 runs 17 residues. The germline V gene encodes CDR1 ENHRY and CDR2 SYGVKD. The V end lost 4 bases, the J end lost 2 bases, and 15 bases lay between the germline ends. The CDR3 DNA follows: TGTGCCATCAGTGGCGGGAAAAGGGATGCTGGGGCCAACGTCCTGACTTTC. Translation gives CAISGGKRDAGANVLTF.

The J gene is TRBJ2-7, the V gene TRBV2; D is perhaps TRBD2 (7 bases). V dropped 6 bases and J dropped 7 bases, with 22 bases sitting between them. CDR3 size: 15 residues. Germline lookup yields CDR1 SNHLY and CDR2 FYNNEI. This chain's CDR3 is CASSQTERRGGEQYF. The CDR3 bases are TGTGCCAGCAGCCAAACAGAAAGGAGGGGGGGAGAGCAGTACTTC.

The genes are TRBV2 and TRBJ1-1; 7 bases match TRBD1. The CDR3 spans 12 residues. Unmatched junction bases numbered 2, after V lost 9 bases and J lost 1 base. Germline CDR1 SNHLY, CDR2 FYNNEI. DNA of the CDR3: TGTGCCAGGGGGACAGCGAACACTGAAGCTTTCTTT. Protein product: CARGTANTEAFF.

This chain connects TRBV6-5 to TRBJ2-2, with a tentative D call TRBD1 (5 bases). V lost 6 bases to trimming and J lost 4 bases, with 12 bases between them. CDR1 MNHEY and CDR2 SVGAGI come from the germline V gene. There are 14 residues in the CDR3. The chain's CDR3 is CASSQSRGTGELFF. The CDR3, as DNA: TGTGCCAGCAGCCAGAGTAGGGGCACCGGGGAGCTGTTTTTT.

The chain links TRBV28 to TRBJ2-7, with D possibly being TRBD1 (6 bases). Trimming removed 7 bases at V and 2 bases at J, with 18 bases between. The CDR3 loop spans 15 amino acids. Germline V CDR1 and CDR2: MDHEN, SYDVKM. This CDR3 is CASTTQGTYTYEQYF. CDR3 coding DNA: TGTGCCAGCACTACTCAAGGGACATACACCTACGAGCAGTACTTC.

This chain's CDR3 is CASSLDGAPLHF. The CDR3 bases are TGTGCCAGCAGCTTAGACGGAGCGCCCCTCCACTTT. The rearrangement joins TRBV7-2 to TRBJ1-6; D is uncertain. V was trimmed by 1 base and J by 13 bases, leaving 8 bases between them. CDR1 is SGHTA and CDR2 is FQGNSA in the germline V gene. The CDR3 runs to 12 residues.

In the case of this clone: This same CDR3 is encoded by further DNA sequences in the sample. The J gene is TRBJ2-1, the V gene TRBV9; tentatively, D is TRBD1 (5 bases). The CDR3 loop spans 15 amino acids. V was shortened by 0 bases and J by 2 bases, with 9 bases between the two germline ends. Germline V gene sequence: CDR1 SGDLS, CDR2 YYNGEE. CDR3 in DNA: TGTGCCAGCAGCGTAGAAGGGGAACCCTACAATGAGCAGTTCTTC. Translation gives CASSVEGEPYNEQFF.

The chain is built from TRBV18 and TRBJ2-5; 8 bases are a match to TRBD1. Germline CDR1 is KGHSH and CDR2 is LQKENI. The CDR3 has 14 residues. V lost 5 bases to trimming and J lost 6 bases; unmatched junction nucleotides: 8. CDR3 loop: CASSELTGVQTQYF. The CDR3 DNA follows: TGTGCCAGCTCAGAGTTGACAGGGGTGCAGACCCAGTACTTC.

This sequence joins TRBV2 and TRBJ2-1, with D maybe TRBD1 (6 bases). This CDR3 has 15 residues. CDR1 is SNHLY and CDR2 is FYNNEI in the germline V gene. Trimming took 5 bases from V and 0 from J, leaving 11 bases between them. CDR3 protein: CASSPDSNSYNEQFF. In DNA form, the CDR3 reads TGTGCCAGCAGTCCGGACAGCAACTCCTACAATGAGCAGTTCTTC.

The chain uses TRBV5-1 and TRBJ1-4, with D maybe TRBD1 (6 bases). Per germline, CDR1 SGHRS and CDR2 YFSETQ. The CDR3 totals 14 residues. Trimming took off 7 bases at V and 1 base at J, with 11 bases between the two ends. CDR3: CASRPGVTNEKLFF. The CDR3 region has the DNA TGCGCCAGCCGACCAGGGGTAACTAATGAAAAACTGTTTTTT. The full variable domain, with the rest looked up from reference TRBV5-1 and TRBJ1-4, is KAGVTQTPRYLIKTRGQQVTLSCSPISGHRSVSWYQQTPGQGLQFLFEYFSETQRNKGNFPGRFSGRQFSNSRSEMNVSTLELGDSALYLCASRPGVTNEKLFFGSGTQLSVL.

The rearrangement links TRBV18 to TRBJ2-1, with 7 bases aligning to TRBD2. The CDR3 contains 15 residues. The germline CDR1 and CDR2 sequences are KGHSH and LQKENI. With V trimmed by 6 bases and J by 3 bases, 8 bases remained unmatched. The CDR3: CASSTTGDYYNEQFF. The CDR3 coding sequence is TGTGCCAGCTCCACAACTGGGGACTACTACAATGAGCAGTTCTTC.

V is TRBV18 and J is TRBJ2-1; 7 nucleotides match TRBD1. Germline assignment: CDR1 KGHSH and CDR2 LQKENI. Germline trimming cut 0 bases from V and 5 bases from J; bases unmatched to any gene: 7. CDR3 length: 16 residues. CDR3 residues: CASSPPQGQYHNEQFF. The DNA for the CDR3 is TGTGCCAGCTCACCACCTCAGGGACAGTACCACAATGAGCAGTTCTTC.

The chain combines TRBV18 with TRBJ1-1; D not resolved. Between the trimmed V and J ends, which lost 2 bases and 3 bases, there was a span of 7 bases. CDR1 KGHSH and CDR2 LQKENI come from the germline V gene. CDR3 size: 13 residues. The CDR3 nucleotides are TGTGCCAGCTCACCAAGGCAGGACACTGAAGCTTTCTTT. Translating gives CASSPRQDTEAFF.

V usage is TRBV2 and J usage is TRBJ1-2; TRBD1 agrees at 9 bases. Per the germline V gene, CDR1 is SNHLY and CDR2 is FYNNEI. J was trimmed by 8 bases and V by 6 bases; bases with no gene match: 10. The CDR3 sequence is 14 residues long. CDR3 in amino acids: CASRAGTGMDGYTF. The CDR3 nucleotides read TGTGCCAGCAGGGCCGGGACAGGGATGGACGGCTACACCTTC.